The source of this TCR beta chain is a study of blood T cell repertoires in COVID-19. Across the whole study: COVID-19 samples collected from the United States, Italy and Spain covered acute and convalescent phases.

Individuals aged roughly 18 to 100 years were recruited from 24 US areas. Here immunoSEQ multiplex PCR was the method, and the copy in TCRdb shows in-frame clones only, minus some. The data hold about 220,000 clones, with about nine tenths observed a single time. The CDR3 loop spans 16 amino acids. Germline CDR1 is KGHDR and CDR2 is SFDVKD. Trimming removed 3 bases at V and 0 bases at J, with 12 bases between. Specimen: PBMCs or T cells enriched from blood (not recorded which). This sequence joins TRBV24-1 and TRBJ2-3; tentative D call: TRBD1 (5 bases). This TCR came from a woman between 25 and 40 years old who had recovered from COVID-19. This CDR3 is CATSDPTEPSTDTQYF. CDR3 DNA sequence: TGTGCCACCAGTGATCCGACAGAGCCTAGCACAGATACGCAGTATTTT.